This T cell receptor (beta chain) originates from a study of PD-L1 blockade in urothelial cancer (dated by TCRdb to the late 2010s). As for the study more broadly: Every patient began therapy in the mid-2010s and was given atezolizumab 1,200 mg intravenously every 3 weeks. The study was an exploratory multi-omic analysis of somatic, immune and clinical correlates of response to PD-L1 blockade with atezolizumab in urothelial cancer. In the same patients who had TCR sequencing, pretreatment tumors also underwent whole exome sequencing and RNA sequencing. About 10 patients achieved durable clinical benefit and some 20 did not. Blood samples were analyzed at two time points: 3 weeks after treatment start (second dose) and 6 weeks after treatment start. Durable clinical benefit meant progression-free survival longer than 6 months, and TCR features were also tested against progression-free and overall survival. Blood samples gave median yields of approximately 130,000 T cells and tens of thousands of unique TCRs, along with a median clonality of approximately 0.084. Twenty-nine patients had pretreatment blood TCR-seq, roughly 24 had at least one posttreatment blood collection, and roughly 24 had tumor TCR-seq. TCR sequencing covered pretreatment tumor samples and matched, serially collected peripheral blood taken before and after atezolizumab treatment. An ECOG performance status of 0 or 1 was recorded for the patients, and 0 to 3 prior chemotherapy regimens had been received by the patients. About nine tenths of the roughly 29 patients were identified as males with urothelial cancer of bladder origin, and a prior smoking history was reported by 18 of 29 patients. General conclusions and limits of the study: Improved progression-free and overall survival was associated with having pretreatment peripheral blood TCR clonality below the median. Because of the small sample size (n = 29) and the many exploratory analyses performed, the results are intended to be regarded as hypothesis-generating. Patients with durable benefit showed greater expansion of tumor-associated TCR clones in peripheral blood 3 weeks after starting treatment (n ≈ 21, p = 0.022).

To note about this clone: Its antigen is unknown. Base-call qualities are not available, and no considerably larger clone is one nucleotide away.

To estimate absolute template abundance from read counts, synthetic TCR analog templates were spiked into each PCR. Using the immunoSEQ assay, TCRbeta CDR3 regions were amplified from genomic DNA with bias-controlled V and J gene primers. Sequencing of rearranged TCRbeta segments was done at approximately 20X coverage. Concerning the study's data processing: Sequencing errors were corrected by clustering and CDR3s were annotated against IMGT to assign V, D and J genes. Downstream analyses used only productive TCRbeta rearrangements, leaving out any out-of-frame or stop-codon sequences. To compute clonality, Shannon entropy was normalized by the log of the number of unique productive sequences and then subtracted from one. Clones differing between time points or between blood and tumor were identified by Fisher's exact test with Benjamini-Hochberg correction at adjusted p below 0.01. Sourced from immuneACCESS, this table was stored by TCRdb with only in-frame sequences that have V and J called. A share of the clones is absent; for the studies checked, an unresolved V gene accounts for under half, and the remainder has no known explanation. V, J and clone size are taken as reported in that table, and D and trimming were inferred from the DNA itself. The table for this sample lists 65,000 to 80,000 clones; around four fifths of them were counted only once. 4% to 6% of the sample is taken by the ten largest.

Trimming takes 10 bases off V and 4 bases off J; junction bases not matched to a gene: 10. According to the germline V gene, CDR1 reads ENHRY and CDR2 reads SYGVKD. The CDR3 sequence holds 13 residues, the cysteine and phenylalanine included. Of the read, only the CDR3 DNA is kept; its 39 bases are in frame from base 1. A total of about 31 patients with locally advanced or metastatic urothelial carcinoma, treated at Memorial Sloan Kettering on a trial protocol, made up the cohort. Peripheral blood mononuclear cells were collected pretreatment and during treatment, with between 1 and 8 total time points per patient. The Qiagen DNeasy Blood extraction kit was used to purify genomic DNA from total PBMCs and tumor samples. PBMCs were collected pretreatment and during treatment, and were isolated and stored as previously described.

The receptor was isolated from an older man with urothelial cancer. The sequence links TRBV10-3 to TRBJ2-7, with TRBD1 identical over 7 junction bases. This material consisted of PBMCs, taken around atezolizumab (anti-PD-L1) treatment. The DNA reads TGTGCCACCCGCCGAGGGACAGCGTACGAGCAGTACTTC. It codes for CATRRGTAYEQYF.